What follows describes a single T cell receptor (beta chain). The CDR3 consists of 18 residues. Germline CDR1 reads SGHDT; CDR2 reads YYEEEE. The junction had 9 bases not matched to a gene; V was cut back by 4 bases and J by 2 bases. This sample was included in a study of blood T cells in healthy people across ages. Alongside a J-beta primer mix, a sample-barcoded 5' primer served in a second PCR lasting about 7 to 12 cycles. TCRdb reprocessed the 5' RACE reads via MiXCR and lists one record per CDR3 protein. The profile shows over 700,000 distinct CDR3 sequences, roughly 50% of them singletons. This receptor was taken from a man at least 80 years old in good health. This rearrangement joins TRBV5-6 to TRBJ2-6, with TRBD1 matching over 10 bases. Source material: blood. CDR3 DNA: TGTGCCAGCAGCACGCCGGGACAGGGGTACACTGGGGCCAACGTCCTGACTTTC. Protein product: CASSTPGQGYTGANVLTF.